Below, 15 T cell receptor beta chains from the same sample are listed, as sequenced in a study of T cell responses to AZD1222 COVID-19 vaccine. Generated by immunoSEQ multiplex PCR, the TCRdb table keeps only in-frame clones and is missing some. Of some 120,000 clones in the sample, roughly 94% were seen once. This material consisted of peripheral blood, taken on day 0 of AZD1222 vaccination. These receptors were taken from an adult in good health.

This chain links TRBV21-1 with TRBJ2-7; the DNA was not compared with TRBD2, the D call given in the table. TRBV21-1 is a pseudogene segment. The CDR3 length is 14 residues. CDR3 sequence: CASSKGSGSYEQYF. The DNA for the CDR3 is TGTGCCAGCAGCAAGGGTAGCGGGAGTTACGAGCAGTACTTC.

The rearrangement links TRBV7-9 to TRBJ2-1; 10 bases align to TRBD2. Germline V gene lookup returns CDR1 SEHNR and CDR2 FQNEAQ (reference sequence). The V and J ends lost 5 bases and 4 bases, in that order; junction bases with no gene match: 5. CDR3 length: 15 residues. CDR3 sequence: CASSQGLAQYNEQFF. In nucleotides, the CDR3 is TGTGCCAGCAGCCAGGGACTAGCGCAGTACAATGAGCAGTTCTTC. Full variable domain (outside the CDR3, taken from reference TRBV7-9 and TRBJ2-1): DTGVSQNPRHKITKRGQNVTFRCDPISEHNRLYWYRQTLGQGPEFLTYFQNEAQLEKSRLLSDRFSAERPKGSFSTLEIQRTEQGDSAMYLCASSQGLAQYNEQFFGPGTRLTVL.

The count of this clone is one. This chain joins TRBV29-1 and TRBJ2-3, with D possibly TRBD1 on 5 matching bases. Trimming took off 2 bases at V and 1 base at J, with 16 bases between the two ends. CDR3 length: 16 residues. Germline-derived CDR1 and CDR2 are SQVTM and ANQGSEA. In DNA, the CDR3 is TGCAGCGTTGAAAGTGGAAGGGGTAGTGGCACAGATACGCAGTATTTT. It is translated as CSVESGRGSGTDTQYF.

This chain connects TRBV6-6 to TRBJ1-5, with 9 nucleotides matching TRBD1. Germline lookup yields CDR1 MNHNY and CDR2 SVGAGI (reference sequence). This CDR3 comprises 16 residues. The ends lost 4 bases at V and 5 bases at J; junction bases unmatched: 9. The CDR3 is CASSSTPGQGYQPQHF. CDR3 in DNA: TGTGCCAGCAGTTCGACCCCGGGACAGGGATATCAGCCCCAGCATTTT.

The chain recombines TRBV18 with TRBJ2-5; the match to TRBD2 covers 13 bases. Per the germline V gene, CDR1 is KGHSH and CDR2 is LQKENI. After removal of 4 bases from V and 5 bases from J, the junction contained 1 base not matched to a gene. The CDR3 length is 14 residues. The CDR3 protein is CASSLLAGGETQYF. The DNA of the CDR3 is TGTGCCAGCTCACTACTAGCGGGAGGGGAGACCCAGTACTTC.

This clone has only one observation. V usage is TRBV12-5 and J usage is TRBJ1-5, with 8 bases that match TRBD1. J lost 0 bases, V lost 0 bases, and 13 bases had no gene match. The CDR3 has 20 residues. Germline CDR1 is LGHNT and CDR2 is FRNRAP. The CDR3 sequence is CASGLVPTGARVTSNQPQHF. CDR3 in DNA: TGTGCTAGTGGTTTGGTCCCGACAGGGGCGAGGGTAACTAGCAATCAGCCCCAGCATTTT.

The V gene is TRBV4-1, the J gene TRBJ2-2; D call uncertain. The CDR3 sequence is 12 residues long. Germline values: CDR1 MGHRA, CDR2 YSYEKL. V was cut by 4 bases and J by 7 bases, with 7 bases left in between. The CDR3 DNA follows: TGCGCCAGCAGCCTGGGCCGCGGGGAGCTGTTTTTT. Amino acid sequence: CASSLGRGELFF.

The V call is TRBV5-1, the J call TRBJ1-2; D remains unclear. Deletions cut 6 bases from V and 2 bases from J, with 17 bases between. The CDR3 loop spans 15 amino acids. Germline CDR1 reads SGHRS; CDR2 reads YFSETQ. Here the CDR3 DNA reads TGCGCCAGCAATCCCTTTGGGCAGGTGAACTATGGCTACACCTTC. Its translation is CASNPFGQVNYGYTF.

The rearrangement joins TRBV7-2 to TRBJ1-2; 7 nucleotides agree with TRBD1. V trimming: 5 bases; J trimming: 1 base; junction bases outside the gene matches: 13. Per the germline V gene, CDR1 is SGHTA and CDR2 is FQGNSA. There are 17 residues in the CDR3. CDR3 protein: CASSPPTGAQVNYGYTF. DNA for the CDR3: TGTGCCAGCAGCCCCCCAACAGGGGCGCAGGTTAACTATGGCTACACCTTC.

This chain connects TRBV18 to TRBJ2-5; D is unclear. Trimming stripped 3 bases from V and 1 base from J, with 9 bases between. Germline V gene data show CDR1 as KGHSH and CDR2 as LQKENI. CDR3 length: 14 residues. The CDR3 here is CASSPTDFQETQYF. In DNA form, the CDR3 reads TGTGCCAGCTCACCTACAGATTTCCAAGAGACCCAGTACTTC.

The CDR3 region has the DNA TGTGCCAGCAGCCAAGGTGGCGCTAATCTGATGGTGGAGCAGTTCTTC. Translated: CASSQGGANLMVEQFF. The J gene is TRBJ2-1, the V gene TRBV4-2; D is unresolved. In germline, CDR1 is LGHNA, CDR2 YNFKEQ. The CDR3 sequence is 16 residues long. Trimming pared 1 base from V and 10 bases from J, leaving 20 bases between.

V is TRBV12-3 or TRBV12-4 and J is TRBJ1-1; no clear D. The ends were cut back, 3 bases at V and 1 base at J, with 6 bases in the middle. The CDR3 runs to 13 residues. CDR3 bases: TGTGCCAGCAGTTTCTATACGAACACTGAAGCTTTCTTT. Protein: CASSFYTNTEAFF.

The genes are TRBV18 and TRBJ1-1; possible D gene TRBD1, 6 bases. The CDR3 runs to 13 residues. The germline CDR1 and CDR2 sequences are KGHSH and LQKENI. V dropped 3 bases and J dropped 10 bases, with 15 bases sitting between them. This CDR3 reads CASSPRQEATAFF. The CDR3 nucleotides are TGTGCCAGCTCACCCCGACAGGAGGCCACAGCTTTCTTT.

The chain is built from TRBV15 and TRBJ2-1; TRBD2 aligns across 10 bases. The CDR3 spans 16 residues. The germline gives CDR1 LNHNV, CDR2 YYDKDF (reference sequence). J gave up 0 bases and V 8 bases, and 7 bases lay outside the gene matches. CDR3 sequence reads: CATSGLAVSSYNEQFF. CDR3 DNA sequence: TGTGCCACCTCCGGACTAGCGGTAAGCTCCTACAATGAGCAGTTCTTC. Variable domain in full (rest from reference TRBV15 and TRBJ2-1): DAMVIQNPRYQVTQFGKPVTLSCSQTLNHNVMYWYQQKSSQAPKLLFHYYDKDFNNEADTPDNFQSRRPNTSFCFLDIRSPGLGDTAMYLCATSGLAVSSYNEQFFGPGTRLTVL.

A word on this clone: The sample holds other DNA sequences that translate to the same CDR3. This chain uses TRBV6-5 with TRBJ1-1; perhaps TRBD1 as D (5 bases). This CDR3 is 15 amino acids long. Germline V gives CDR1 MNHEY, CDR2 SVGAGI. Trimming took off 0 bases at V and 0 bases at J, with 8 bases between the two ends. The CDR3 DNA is TGTGCCAGCAGTTACTCCCGGGGGTTGAACACTGAAGCTTTCTTT. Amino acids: CASSYSRGLNTEAFF.